This T cell receptor (beta chain) is from a study of T cell changes during pregnancy in multiple sclerosis. The protocol was immunoSEQ multiplex PCR, while the TCRdb copy is restricted to in-frame clones and leaves out a portion. The sample consists of just under 20,000 clones, 89% of them appearing once. This CDR3 is 16 amino acids long. V dropped 0 bases and J dropped 4 bases, with 15 bases sitting between them. Germline CDR1 MRHNA, CDR2 SNTAGT. This sequence originates from a female donor in good health, enrolled as a control in a pregnancy study. This chain connects TRBV6-4 to TRBJ1-1, with D possibly matching TRBD1 (5 bases). Sample: CD8+ T cells from peripheral blood mononuclear cells, taken in the second trimester of pregnancy. The CDR3 loop reads CASSDSPIPGGTEAFF. CDR3 nucleotides: TGTGCCAGCAGTGACTCGCCAATACCCGGGGGCACTGAAGCTTTCTTT.